The 11 T cell receptor beta chains listed next were all sequenced from one sample in a study of regulatory T cells in long-lasting Graves disease. Investigators prepared the TCR beta libraries by applying iRepertoire HTBI primers and Arm-PCR of CDR3 regions. TCRdb reprocessed the multiplex PCR reads with MiXCR, giving one entry per CDR3 protein. The sample has approximately 440,000 distinct CDR3 sequences; around 15% are singletons. As to time point: newly diagnosed GD, antithyroid drugs for less than 3 months. Extracted PBMC RNA gave rise to the TCR library. The sample was also reused in another study, on T cells in Graves' hyperthyroidism and ophthalmopathy.

The sequencing here drew on peripheral blood mononuclear cells (PBMCs), taken at new diagnosis, from a patient treated with antithyroid drugs. The receptors were sampled from a middle-aged man with Graves disease.

This clonotype came up a few times. V gene TRBV14 combines with J gene TRBJ2-1, with 7 bases matching TRBD1. This CDR3 region has 17 residues. With 0 bases clipped from V and 0 bases from J, the junction kept 5 bases outside the gene matches. CDR1 and CDR2 (germline): SGHDN, FVKESK. CDR3: CASSQDWQGVSYNEQFF. CDR3 DNA sequence: TGTGCCAGCAGCCAAGATTGGCAGGGGGTCTCCTACAATGAGCAGTTCTTC. The whole variable domain, remainder taken from reference TRBV14 and TRBJ2-1, is EAGVTQFPSHSVIEKGQTVTLRCDPISGHDNLYWYRRVMGKEIKFLLHFVKESKQDESGMPNNRFLAERTGGTYSTLKVQPAELEDSGVYFCASSQDWQGVSYNEQFFGPGTRLTVL.

There are many counts of this clonotype. The V gene is TRBV3-1, the J gene TRBJ2-1, with 9 bases identical to TRBD2. In germline, CDR1 is LGHDT, CDR2 YNNKEL (reference sequence). CDR3 length: 17 amino acids. V was pared by 1 base and J by 0 bases, with 4 bases of the junction left unmatched. CDR3 sequence reads: CASSQAQAGGSYNEQFF. CDR3 nucleotides: TGTGCCAGCAGCCAAGCCCAAGCGGGGGGCTCCTACAATGAGCAGTTCTTC.

This clonotype showed up many times. The genes are TRBV5-1 and TRBJ2-7, with D possibly being TRBD2 (5 bases). CDR3 size: 15 residues. The germline V and J ends were trimmed by 0 bases and 2 bases, with 12 bases remaining between them. The germline V gene encodes CDR1 SGHRS and CDR2 YFSETQ. Here the CDR3 DNA reads TGCGCCAGCAGCTTGGCTGATTCGGGAACCTACGAGCAGTACTTC. Translated: CASSLADSGTYEQYF.

A note on this clonotype: This likely came from a read error, as a far larger clone is one base away. This chain connects TRBV20-1 to TRBJ2-1; D may match TRBD1 or TRBD2 (6 bases each). This CDR3 region has 13 residues. The germline V gene has CDR1 DFQATT and CDR2 SNEGSKA (reference sequence). Trimming shortened V by 0 bases and J by 12 bases, and 15 bases separated the two germline ends. The CDR3, as DNA: TGCAGTGCTAGAGAGACAAGGGGGGTCGGGCAGTTCTTC. It is translated as CSARETRGVGQFF.

This clonotype was found many times. The chain uses TRBV3-1 and TRBJ2-7; possible D gene TRBD2, 6 bases. The CDR3 spans 15 residues. Germline-derived CDR1 and CDR2 are LGHDT and YNNKEL (reference sequence). V gave up 9 bases and J gave up 4 bases, with 22 bases separating them. The CDR3 nucleotides read TGTGCCAGTGCTCCCGCGGGGCAGGGCTTATACGAGCAGTACTTC. Protein product: CASAPAGQGLYEQYF.

The V and J genes are TRBV6-2 or TRBV6-3 and TRBJ2-7; D gene uncertain. The ends were cut back, 5 bases at V and 2 bases at J, with 19 bases in the middle. Germline loops: CDR1 MNHEY, CDR2 SVGEGT. The CDR3 has 16 residues. The CDR3 reads CASSNFGVGVPYEQYF. The CDR3, as DNA: TGTGCCAGCAGTAACTTCGGAGTAGGCGTCCCCTACGAGCAGTACTTC.

The chain is built from TRBV4-1 and TRBJ2-7, with a possible D match to TRBD1 (5 bases). Germline values: CDR1 MGHRA, CDR2 YSYEKL. The CDR3 sequence is 13 residues long. Trimming took off 5 bases at V and 3 bases at J, with 11 bases between the two ends. The CDR3 DNA follows: TGCGCCAGCAGCGACCGACAGTACTACGAGCAGTACTTC. As protein: CASSDRQYYEQYF.

This clonotype showed up many times. V gene TRBV28 combines with J gene TRBJ2-4; 7 positions match TRBD1. The CDR3 has 14 amino acids. The germline gives CDR1 MDHEN, CDR2 SYDVKM. Germline trimming cut 6 bases from V and 7 bases from J; bases unmatched to any gene: 9. CDR3 DNA sequence: TGTGCCAGCAGGTTAACAGGGGATCGGAACATTCAGTACTTC. Protein product: CASRLTGDRNIQYF.

This clonotype was observed a handful of times. The chain recombines TRBV6-1 with TRBJ1-2, with D unresolved. This CDR3 has 13 amino acids. Germline assignment: CDR1 MNHNS and CDR2 SASEGT. The V end was cut by 10 bases, the J end by 1 base, with 13 bases between. The CDR3 region is CATSKKFNYGYTF. CDR3 nucleotide sequence: TGTGCCACTAGCAAGAAGTTTAACTATGGCTACACCTTC.

The chain recombines TRBV12-3 or TRBV12-4 with TRBJ2-2; D assignment may be TRBD1 or TRBD2 (5 bases each). The germline V and J ends were trimmed by 6 bases and 4 bases, with 15 bases remaining between them. The CDR3 runs 15 residues. In DNA, the CDR3 is TGTGCCAGCAGGGACATTGGGGGAAGCACCGGGGAGCTGTTTTTT. This sequence encodes CASRDIGGSTGELFF.

The chain links TRBV15 to TRBJ2-7, with 12 nucleotides matching TRBD1. In germline, CDR1 is LNHNV, CDR2 YYDKDF (reference sequence). V lost 4 bases and J lost 7; bases outside the gene matches: 17. The length of the CDR3 is 18 residues. CDR3: CATSKRAGTGGPVWEQYF. In DNA form, the CDR3 reads TGTGCCACCAGCAAACGGGCCGGGACAGGGGGCCCCGTGTGGGAGCAGTACTTC.